This TCR beta chain derives from a study of graft-versus-host responses after intestinal transplantation. Across the study: In this cohort, recipients had multivisceral, liver-intestinal, or isolated intestinal transplants. Study observations and caveats: Recipient marrow showed GvH clones, some seen first in ileum or blood. Individuals carrying graft-donor T cell macrochimerism showed high graft-versus-host to host-versus-graft clonal ratios in allografts. Early post-transplant falls in HvG clones accompanied the peak levels of circulating GvH clones.

Generated by immunoSEQ multiplex PCR, the TCRdb table keeps only in-frame clones and is missing some. The repertoire has approximately 71,000 clones, more than 80% of them found once; the top ten carry around 2.6%. The CDR3 is made up of 13 amino acids. The germline CDR1 and CDR2 sequences are SEHNR and FQNEAQ (reference sequence). V was shortened by 5 bases and J by 2 bases, with 10 bases between the two germline ends. With regard to this clone: Its specificity is unknown.

The source of this sequence is a human donor who received an intestinal transplant. This specimen was unstimulated CD8+ T cells sorted from spleen or lymph node cells, taken before intestinal transplant. V is TRBV7-9 and J is TRBJ2-7, with D maybe TRBD2 (5 bases). CDR3 in amino acids: CASSGSGAYEQYF. The CDR3 nucleotides read TGTGCCAGCAGCGGTTCCGGGGCCTACGAGCAGTACTTC.